These 28 T cell receptor beta chains were all obtained from the same sample, sequenced in a study of naive and memory T cell subsets (dated by TCRdb to 2016 to 2017). Beyond this particular receptor, the publication reports: A few larger clonotypes were present in naive repertoires, particularly the CD8 repertoires, and these clonotypes were possibly memory cells re-expressing CD45RA.

Libraries were prepared through UMI-ligation and nested PCR. For sequencing, an Illumina MiSeq was employed. To cover both TRBC1 and TRBC2, the beta constant-region primer consisted of an equimolar mix of two oligonucleotides. The ligated cDNA went through four rounds of PCR with nested alpha and beta constant-region primers together with the SP2 primer. In-frame beta chains were kept once TCRdb had trimmed the public reads at Q25 with fastp and called clones with MiXCR. Rows merge per CDR3 protein into single entries with the most common DNA and genes. The sample yields around 140,000 distinct CDR3 sequences; 15% to 20% were counted once. Around 0.63% of the sample rests with the top ten. These TCRs' antigens remain unknown. The sequenced sample was naive CD8+ T cells from blood. The cell subset or site label corresponds to: naive T cells, CD45RA high CD27+. The source is a human donor in good health.

In DNA, the CDR3 is TGTGCCATCAGCCCTACGGACAGGAACAATCAGCCCCAGCATTTT. As protein: CAISPTDRNNQPQHF. The V call is TRBV10-3, the J call TRBJ1-5; 7 bases agree with TRBD1. Looked up from germline, CDR1 is ENHRY and CDR2 is SYGVKD. CDR3 length: 15 residues. Trimming at V came to 6 bases and at J to 3 bases, leaving 8 bases not matched to a gene.

V is TRBV4-1 and J is TRBJ1-5; D perhaps matches TRBD1 (6 bases). Trimming cost V 0 bases and J 6 bases, with 15 bases left between them. Germline CDR1 and CDR2: MGHRA and YSYEKL. The length of the CDR3 is 16 residues. The CDR3 is CASSQEPTGSGQPQHF. As DNA, the CDR3 is TGCGCCAGCAGCCAAGAACCTACAGGGTCTGGTCAGCCCCAGCATTTT.

This clonotype was counted only a few times. The CDR3 loop reads CASSSTGARSNQPQHF. DNA of the CDR3: TGTGCCAGCAGCTCCACAGGGGCTAGGAGCAATCAGCCCCAGCATTTT. The chain couples TRBV7-8 to TRBJ1-5; 7 bases align to TRBD1. This CDR3 is built from 16 residues. The germline CDR1 and CDR2 sequences are SGHVS and FQNEAQ. With 4 bases clipped from V and 1 base from J, the junction kept 7 bases outside the gene matches.

CDR3 DNA: TGCGCCAGCAGCCAAGCTACTAGCGGGACATACGAGCAGTACTTC. This gives the protein CASSQATSGTYEQYF. This chain connects TRBV4-3 to TRBJ2-7, with 10 bases fitting TRBD2. This CDR3 contains 15 residues. J gave up 4 bases and V 1 base, and 4 bases lay outside the gene matches. Germline lookup yields CDR1 LGHNA and CDR2 YSLEER.

This chain joins TRBV28 and TRBJ1-3; D not certain. The germline V gene has CDR1 MDHEN and CDR2 SYDVKM. CDR3 length equals 14 residues. The V end was cut by 2 bases, the J end by 0 bases, with 5 bases between. CDR3: CASSLEHSGNTIYF. The CDR3 DNA sequence: TGTGCCAGCAGTTTAGAGCACTCTGGAAACACCATATATTTT.

This clonotype was detected a few times. V gene TRBV5-1 combines with J gene TRBJ2-7; D perhaps matches TRBD1 (5 bases). CDR1 is SGHRS and CDR2 is YFSETQ in the germline V gene. The CDR3 totals 15 residues. With 4 bases removed from V and 4 bases from J, the gap between germline ends came to 18 bases. CDR3 bases: TGCGCCAGCAGCCTCTCGCAGGGCTCAAGGTACGAGCAGTACTTC. Translated: CASSLSQGSRYEQYF. The entire variable domain, with the rest obtained from reference TRBV5-1 and TRBJ2-7, is as follows: KAGVTQTPRYLIKTRGQQVTLSCSPISGHRSVSWYQQTPGQGLQFLFEYFSETQRNKGNFPGRFSGRQFSNSRSEMNVSTLELGDSALYLCASSLSQGSRYEQYFGPGTRLTVT.

This clonotype turned up a few times. The chain joins TRBV24-1 to TRBJ2-1; 9 nucleotides match TRBD2. V dropped 4 bases and J dropped 4; count of bases not matched to a gene: 7. Looked up from germline, CDR1 is KGHDR and CDR2 is SFDVKD. The CDR3 spans 16 residues. CDR3 sequence reads: CATSETSGGRYNEQFF. The CDR3 region has the DNA TGTGCCACCAGTGAAACAAGCGGGGGGCGGTACAATGAGCAGTTCTTC.

A few counts support this clonotype. The chain is built from TRBV3-1 and TRBJ2-1, with TRBD1 matching over 7 bases. There are 15 residues in the CDR3. With V trimmed by 1 base and J by 6 bases, 6 bases remained unmatched. Germline CDR1 and CDR2: LGHDT and YNNKEL (reference sequence). The CDR3 spells CASSQVRGLSNEQFF. In DNA, the CDR3 is TGTGCCAGCAGCCAAGTAAGGGGGCTATCCAATGAGCAGTTCTTC.

The chain employs TRBV28 and TRBJ2-6, with TRBD1 matching 11 bases. The length of the CDR3 is 15 residues. Trimming at V came to 5 bases and at J to 12 bases, leaving 9 bases not matched to a gene. The germline V gene has CDR1 MDHEN and CDR2 SYDVKM. CDR3 sequence: CASSRTGGAFSVLTF. The CDR3 DNA is TGTGCCAGCAGTCGGACAGGGGGCGCTTTCAGCGTCCTGACTTTC. Based on the CDR3 plus reference TRBV28 and TRBJ2-6, the full variable domain is DVKVTQSSRYLVKRTGEKVFLECVQDMDHENMFWYRQDPGLGLRLIYFSYDVKMKEKGDIPEGYSVSREKKERFSLILESASTNQTSMYLCASSRTGGAFSVLTFGAGSRLTVL.

This clonotype appeared a few times. This chain links TRBV6-5 with TRBJ1-1; D ambiguous. The CDR3 spans 15 residues. Trimming took off 9 bases at V and 0 bases at J, with 17 bases between the two ends. Germline V gene lookup returns CDR1 MNHEY and CDR2 SVGAGI. CDR3 nucleotide sequence: TGTGCCAGTTGGCCCCTCGCGGTACTGAACACTGAAGCTTTCTTT. It codes for CASWPLAVLNTEAFF.

The chain combines TRBV2 with TRBJ2-5; D unresolved. Trimming cost V 2 bases and J 1 base, with 2 bases left between them. Germline values: CDR1 SNHLY, CDR2 FYNNEI. This CDR3 region has 12 residues. For the CDR3, the DNA is TGTGCCAGCAGTGAATTCCAAGAGACCCAGTACTTC. Translating it yields CASSEFQETQYF.

In this sample, this clonotype turned up a few times. This chain connects TRBV20-1 to TRBJ1-4; D ambiguous. V was pared by 3 bases and J by 7 bases, with 15 bases between. Germline CDR1 DFQATT, CDR2 SNEGSKA (reference sequence). This CDR3 contains 14 residues. Written as DNA, the CDR3 is TGCAGTGCTAGTCTGGACGCCCGATTTGAAAAACTGTTTTTT. Translated, it gives CSASLDARFEKLFF.

Only a few counts were recorded for this clonotype. V usage is TRBV7-9 and J usage is TRBJ2-3; 8 positions match TRBD1. This CDR3 is built from 16 residues. J was trimmed by 2 bases and V by 5 bases; bases with no gene match: 9. Germline V gene lookup returns CDR1 SEHNR and CDR2 FQNEAQ (reference sequence). The CDR3 sequence: CASSPATGENTDTQYF. CDR3 nucleotides: TGTGCCAGCAGCCCTGCGACAGGGGAAAACACAGATACGCAGTATTTT.

This sequence joins TRBV5-1 and TRBJ2-7; TRBD1 agrees at 7 bases. This CDR3 has 14 residues. V gave up 4 bases and J gave up 4 bases; unmatched junction bases: 8. Germline values: CDR1 SGHRS, CDR2 YFSETQ. Here the CDR3 reads CASSPGTANYEQYF. DNA for the CDR3: TGCGCCAGCAGCCCCGGGACAGCCAATTACGAGCAGTACTTC.

The sample holds one count of this clonotype. The chain recombines TRBV7-6 with TRBJ2-3; 7 bases fit TRBD2. Germline loops: CDR1 SGHVS, CDR2 FNYEAQ. Trimming cost V 7 bases and J 1 base; bases outside gene matches: 11. The CDR3 covers 16 residues. The CDR3: CASTFPDAGGTDTQYF. The CDR3 DNA sequence: TGTGCCAGCACCTTCCCGGACGCGGGAGGCACAGATACGCAGTATTTT.

In its sample, this clonotype was seen a few times. The V gene is TRBV6-1, the J gene TRBJ2-7; D call uncertain. The CDR3 covers 16 residues. Germline CDR1 and CDR2: MNHNS and SASEGT. V was shortened by 1 base and J by 2 bases, with 15 bases between the two germline ends. The CDR3 spells CASSEGLRQSTYEQYF. The CDR3 DNA is TGTGCCAGCAGTGAAGGCCTTCGACAATCTACCTACGAGCAGTACTTC.

This clonotype was found a few times. V usage is TRBV2 and J usage is TRBJ2-1, with 12 bases identical to TRBD2. J lost 2 bases, V lost 4 bases, and 12 bases had no gene match. The germline gives CDR1 SNHLY, CDR2 FYNNEI. The CDR3 loop spans 19 amino acids. Written as DNA, the CDR3 is TGTGCCAGCAGTGTAACAGGACTAGCGGGACCCGAAGCCTACAATGAGCAGTTCTTC. Its translation is CASSVTGLAGPEAYNEQFF.

This clonotype was picked up a small number of times. The chain recombines TRBV5-6 with TRBJ2-7; D is unclear. V was clipped by 1 base and J by 3 bases, with 11 bases between them. The germline gives CDR1 SGHDT, CDR2 YYEEEE. CDR3 length equals 14 residues. The CDR3: CASSLWPSGYEQYF. The CDR3 bases are TGTGCCAGCAGCTTGTGGCCGTCGGGCTACGAGCAGTACTTC. Using reference TRBV5-6 and TRBJ2-7 for the parts outside the CDR3, the full variable domain is DAGVTQSPTHLIKTRGQQVTLRCSPKSGHDTVSWYQQALGQGPQFIFQYYEEEERQRGNFPDRFSGHQFPNYSSELNVNALLLGDSALYLCASSLWPSGYEQYFGPGTRLTVT.

This clonotype was detected a few times. The chain is built from TRBV12-3 or TRBV12-4 and TRBJ2-2; 8 bases line up with TRBD1. This CDR3 region has 16 residues. J lost 5 bases, V lost 5 bases, and 10 bases had no gene match. The CDR3 reads CASSDNEQGGTGELFF. The CDR3 coding sequence is TGTGCCAGCAGTGACAATGAACAGGGGGGTACCGGGGAGCTGTTTTTT.

This clonotype was seen a few times. In DNA form, the CDR3 reads TGTGCCACCAGGGACAGGGGCACAGATACGCAGTATTTT. Translating it yields CATRDRGTDTQYF. This chain links TRBV24-1 with TRBJ2-3; 8 bases align to TRBD1. V dropped 7 bases and J dropped 1; count of bases not matched to a gene: 0. This CDR3 region has 13 residues. Germline lookup yields CDR1 KGHDR and CDR2 SFDVKD.

The chain links TRBV7-9 to TRBJ2-2; D could derive from TRBD1 or TRBD2 (5 bases each). Germline assignment: CDR1 SEHNR and CDR2 FQNEAQ (reference sequence). The CDR3 is made up of 16 amino acids. V lost 3 bases to trimming and J lost 4 bases, with 15 bases between them. The CDR3 region has the DNA TGTGCCAGCAGCTTGAGGAGTGAGGGGCCCACCGGGGAGCTGTTTTTT. It specifies CASSLRSEGPTGELFF.

This clonotype was counted only a few times. The rearrangement uses TRBV28 and TRBJ2-7, with D unresolved. V lost 7 bases, J lost 0 bases, and 19 bases lay in between. CDR1 MDHEN and CDR2 SYDVKM come from the germline V gene. CDR3 length: 16 residues. The CDR3 here is CASTPPARLSSYEQYF. The CDR3 DNA follows: TGTGCCAGCACCCCCCCGGCGCGGTTGAGCTCCTACGAGCAGTACTTC.

This clonotype was seen more than once but under ten times. The gene calls are TRBV28 and TRBJ2-3; D might be TRBD1 or TRBD2, each matching 5 bases. CDR1 and CDR2 from the germline V gene are MDHEN and SYDVKM. The CDR3 spans 15 residues. The V gene lost 2 bases and the J gene lost 4 bases, with 13 bases spanning the gap. This CDR3 is CASSLLRVGADTQYF. Here the CDR3 DNA reads TGTGCCAGCAGTTTACTCAGGGTGGGGGCAGATACGCAGTATTTT. Complete variable domain (other parts from reference TRBV28 and TRBJ2-3): DVKVTQSSRYLVKRTGEKVFLECVQDMDHENMFWYRQDPGLGLRLIYFSYDVKMKEKGDIPEGYSVSREKKERFSLILESASTNQTSMYLCASSLLRVGADTQYFGPGTRLTVL.

This chain uses TRBV6-5 with TRBJ2-1, with a possible D match to TRBD2 (7 bases). The CDR3 spans 16 residues. Per germline, CDR1 MNHEY and CDR2 SVGAGI. V shed 4 bases and J shed 4 bases, with 17 bases lying between them. Here the CDR3 reads CASSLTGGRVYNEQFF. The CDR3 coding sequence is TGTGCCAGCAGTTTAACGGGGGGCAGAGTTTACAATGAGCAGTTCTTC.

This clonotype showed up many times. The chain couples TRBV3-1 to TRBJ2-2, with unresolved D. The germline V and J ends were trimmed by 0 bases and 0 bases, with 8 bases remaining between them. The CDR3 is 16 residues long. Germline V CDR1 and CDR2: LGHDT, YNNKEL (reference sequence). The CDR3 DNA sequence: TGTGCCAGCAGCCAAGATTGGCACACGAACACCGGGGAGCTGTTTTTT. It is translated as CASSQDWHTNTGELFF.

J is TRBJ2-1 and V is TRBV4-1; D gene unclear. From germline, CDR1 is MGHRA and CDR2 YSYEKL. Trimming removed 0 bases at V and 15 bases at J, with 9 bases between. The CDR3 is 11 amino acids. The CDR3 DNA follows: TGCGCCAGCAGCCAAGATTCGTCCAGGTTCTTC. This gives the protein CASSQDSSRFF.

On this clonotype itself: Because the CDR3's place on the DNA is in doubt, the DNA is left out and the CDR3 is given as listed by TCRdb. The CDR3 loop reads CASSSSEGYNEQFF. V and J are TRBV27 and TRBJ2-1; the table's D call, TRBD2, has no DNA check behind it. The CDR3 length equals 14 residues, ends included. The V gene's germline CDR1 is MNHEY and CDR2 SMNVEV (reference sequence).

The chain is built from TRBV6-1 and TRBJ1-5; possible D gene TRBD1, 5 bases. Trimming shortened V by 9 bases and J by 7 bases, and 13 bases separated the two germline ends. Germline values: CDR1 MNHNS, CDR2 SASEGT. This CDR3 contains 12 residues. The CDR3 loop reads CASAGLGQPQHF. The CDR3 DNA is TGTGCCAGTGCGGGGCTGGGGCAGCCCCAGCATTTT.